This T cell receptor beta chain was captured in a study of blood T cells in healthy people across ages. Whole-study findings and limits: Older age went with lower TCR beta diversity per million T cells, in a roughly linear way. Naive and antigen-experienced cells were not separated, limiting conclusive comparison.

Trimming cost V 8 bases and J 7 bases, with 9 bases left between them. The CDR3 runs to 11 residues. Looked up from germline, CDR1 is MNHEY and CDR2 is SVGEGT. Each sample gave at least 6 million isolated PBMCs. This clonotype has more than one count but fewer than ten. Its antigen is not identified. For the second PCR, which ran for roughly 7 to 11 cycles, a sample-barcoded 5' primer and a J-beta primer mix were used. TCRdb reanalysed the 5' RACE reads using MiXCR and keeps one entry per CDR3 protein. The data contain 800,000 or so distinct CDR3 sequences, around two thirds of them singletons. Sequencing was done on a sample of blood. V and J are TRBV6-2 or TRBV6-3 and TRBJ2-4; D not certain. The origin of this receptor is a man younger than 40 in good health. CDR3 nucleotides: TGTGCCAGCGGCGGTGGCAACATTCAGTACTTC. This translates into CASGGGNIQYF.